The rows below give T cell receptor beta chains drawn from one sample of a study of beta chain features in type 1 diabetes. Assay: immunoSEQ multiplex PCR; the TCRdb copy retains only in-frame clones and omits some. The table records about 150,000 clones, under 11% of them present only once. The sequenced sample was naive CD4+ T cells from blood. These receptors all stem from a man younger than 35 in good health. Both conserved end residues are part of each CDR3. Fields, in order: V gene, J gene, D gene, clone size, CDR3 length, CDR3 protein, CDR3 DNA. A D gene is named only where the DNA matches it firmly. Size tells how often a clone was seen (once, few, many) or the class of an expanded clone, and some rows leave it out.

v_call: TRBV7-2; j_call: TRBJ2-7; d_call: TRBD2; clone_size: .; cdr3_length: 13; cdr3_aa: CASSSRTSAEQYF; cdr3_nt: TGTGCCAGCAGCTCTAGGACTAGCGCCGAGCAGTACTTC
v_call: TRBV7-9; j_call: TRBJ2-5; d_call: .; clone_size: many; cdr3_length: 14; cdr3_aa: CASSSGVVQETQYF; cdr3_nt: TGTGCCAGCAGCTCGGGGGTAGTTCAAGAGACCCAGTACTTC
v_call: TRBV5-1; j_call: TRBJ1-2; d_call: .; clone_size: .; cdr3_length: 14; cdr3_aa: CASSLAPEVDGYTF; cdr3_nt: TGCGCCAGCAGCTTGGCGCCAGAGGTGGATGGCTACACCTTC
v_call: TRBV11-2; j_call: TRBJ2-3; d_call: .; clone_size: .; cdr3_length: 15; cdr3_aa: CASSLRAPSTDTQYF; cdr3_nt: TGTGCCAGCAGCTTACGAGCCCCTAGCACAGATACGCAGTATTTT
v_call: TRBV6-6; j_call: TRBJ1-6; d_call: TRBD1; clone_size: .; cdr3_length: 13; cdr3_aa: CASSIRDREPLHF; cdr3_nt: TGTGCCAGCAGTATCCGGGACAGAGAACCCCTCCACTTT
v_call: TRBV5-1; j_call: TRBJ2-6; d_call: TRBD1; clone_size: few; cdr3_length: 19; cdr3_aa: CASSADRGLVFSGANVLTF; cdr3_nt: TGCGCCAGCAGCGCGGACAGGGGGTTGGTGTTCTCTGGGGCCAACGTCCTGACTTTC
v_call: TRBV25-1; j_call: TRBJ1-6; d_call: TRBD1; clone_size: many; cdr3_length: 15; cdr3_aa: CASSDPGQGDSPLHF; cdr3_nt: TGTGCCAGCAGTGACCCGGGACAGGGGGATTCACCCCTCCACTTT
v_call: TRBV4-3; j_call: TRBJ1-2; d_call: .; clone_size: few; cdr3_length: 15; cdr3_aa: CASSQVVGVENGYTF; cdr3_nt: TGCGCCAGCAGCCAAGTCGTGGGAGTGGAAAATGGCTACACCTTC
v_call: TRBV6-5; j_call: TRBJ1-2; d_call: .; clone_size: few; cdr3_length: 15; cdr3_aa: CASSYSTNRNYGYTF; cdr3_nt: TGTGCCAGCAGTTACTCGACAAACAGAAACTATGGCTACACCTTC
v_call: TRBV5-1; j_call: TRBJ2-2; d_call: .; clone_size: few; cdr3_length: 13; cdr3_aa: CASSLAGTGELFF; cdr3_nt: TGCGCCAGCAGCTTGGCAGGGACCGGGGAGCTGTTTTTT